These 27 T cell receptor beta chains share one sample of origin, sequenced in a study of blood T cell repertoires in COVID-19. Assay used: immunoSEQ multiplex PCR; TCRdb lists only in-frame clones, some missing. The repertoire holds over 300,000 clones, with 80% to 90% as singletons. The material sequenced was peripheral blood. The receptors were gathered from a young man who had recovered from COVID-19.

The J gene is TRBJ2-7, the V gene TRBV27, with 7 bases lining up with TRBD2. CDR1 and CDR2 from the germline V gene are MNHEY and SMNVEV (reference sequence). This CDR3 has 13 amino acids. V trimming: 3 bases; J trimming: 3 bases; junction bases outside the gene matches: 2. The CDR3 is CASSFVAGYEQYF. The CDR3 region has the DNA TGTGCCAGCAGTTTCGTAGCGGGCTACGAGCAGTACTTC.

V usage is TRBV9 and J usage is TRBJ2-1; weak D call: TRBD2 (7 bases). The ends were cut back, 2 bases at V and 9 bases at J, with 18 bases in the middle. The CDR3 extends over 15 amino acids. Germline-derived CDR1 and CDR2 are SGDLS and YYNGEE. CDR3 protein: CASSVGGAFEGEQFF. CDR3 bases: TGTGCCAGCAGCGTTGGGGGGGCATTCGAGGGTGAGCAGTTCTTC.

The CDR3 DNA sequence: TGTGCCAGCAGCACCCATCGGGGGGTTGGCAATGAGCAGTTCTTC. Its protein product is CASSTHRGVGNEQFF. V gene TRBV7-2 combines with J gene TRBJ2-1; 7 nucleotides line up with TRBD2. The CDR3 consists of 15 residues. Germline V gives CDR1 SGHTA, CDR2 FQGNSA. The V gene end was trimmed by 5 bases and the J gene end by 6 bases; junction bases not matched to a gene: 10.

The CDR3 sequence: CASSPTLTNGRYEQYF. Here the CDR3 DNA reads TGTGCCAGCAGTCCAACCCTGACTAACGGGAGGTACGAGCAGTACTTC. The V gene is TRBV6-2 or TRBV6-3, the J gene TRBJ2-7; 7 positions agree with TRBD2. Germline assignment: CDR1 MNHEY and CDR2 SVGEGT. This CDR3 has 16 amino acids. V shed 5 bases, J shed 4 bases, and the junction held 14 bases outside the gene matches.

J is TRBJ1-3 and V is TRBV25-1; D is undetermined. CDR3 length equals 14 residues. Germline CDR1 is MGHDK and CDR2 is SYGVNS. Trimming left V 2 bases short and J 2 bases short, with 7 bases between. This chain's CDR3 is CASSETGPGNTIYF. CDR3 DNA: TGTGCCAGCAGTGAAACCGGTCCTGGAAACACCATATATTTT.

V gene TRBV12-3 or TRBV12-4 combines with J gene TRBJ1-2; TRBD1 matches at 10 bases. Trimming removed 6 bases from V and 8 bases from J; junction bases left unmatched: 6. There are 13 residues in the CDR3. The CDR3 DNA is TGTGCCAGCAGGAGGACAGGGGGGTGGGGCTACACCTTC. It encodes CASRRTGGWGYTF.

The chain recombines TRBV13 with TRBJ1-1; tentatively, D is TRBD1 (5 bases). Deletions cut 6 bases from V and 7 bases from J, with 18 bases between. CDR1 and CDR2 from the germline V gene are PRHDT and FYEKMQ (reference sequence). The CDR3 is made up of 14 amino acids. The CDR3 DNA reads as TGTGCCAGCAGTCCCCTGTATGGGGCGAATGAAGCTTTCTTT. Translated: CASSPLYGANEAFF.

This chain links TRBV13 with TRBJ2-7; 8 positions agree with TRBD2. CDR3 length equals 14 residues. The germline V gene has CDR1 PRHDT and CDR2 FYEKMQ (reference sequence). The V and J ends lost 0 bases and 6 bases, in that order; junction bases with no gene match: 4. CDR3 protein: CASSLGGGAGEQYF. The CDR3 DNA sequence: TGTGCCAGCAGCTTAGGCGGGGGGGCAGGCGAGCAGTACTTC.

Comments on this clone: Other DNA sequences from this sample encode an identical CDR3 as well. As DNA, the CDR3 is TGTGCCAGCAGTTACGGGGAGGGAGGCTATGGCTACACCTTC. Translated: CASSYGEGGYGYTF. The rearrangement uses TRBV6-5 and TRBJ1-2; no clear D. Germline values: CDR1 MNHEY, CDR2 SVGAGI. This CDR3 comprises 14 residues. Deletions cut 2 bases from V and 4 bases from J, with 11 bases between.

This clone came up once. This chain joins TRBV7-2 and TRBJ2-1; possible D gene TRBD2, 6 bases. Trimming removed 3 bases at V and 0 bases at J, with 9 bases between. Germline loops: CDR1 SGHTA, CDR2 FQGNSA. CDR3 length: 15 amino acids. The CDR3 sequence is CASSFRRGSYNEQFF. CDR3 coding DNA: TGTGCCAGCAGCTTCAGGAGGGGCTCCTACAATGAGCAGTTCTTC.

V is TRBV6-6 and J is TRBJ2-7; 7 bases are shared with TRBD2. The V segment lost 9 bases and the J segment 1 base; nucleotides outside the gene matches: 9. The CDR3 has 14 residues. Germline CDR1 MNHNY, CDR2 SVGAGI (reference sequence). The CDR3 DNA follows: TGTGCCAGTAACCCGGGGGGAAAATCCTACGAGCAGTACTTC. Residues: CASNPGGKSYEQYF.

The chain is built from TRBV6-6 and TRBJ1-2; TRBD1 aligns across 9 bases. V was pared by 5 bases and J by 2 bases, with 3 bases of the junction left unmatched. The CDR3 spans 14 residues. CDR1 MNHNY and CDR2 SVGAGI come from the germline V gene (reference sequence). As DNA, the CDR3 is TGTGCCAGCAGTCCGGGACAGGGAAACTATGGCTACACCTTC. Amino acid sequence: CASSPGQGNYGYTF.

The V call is TRBV19, the J call TRBJ1-2; TRBD1 aligns across 9 bases. V lost 1 base to trimming and J lost 4 bases; unmatched junction nucleotides: 7. Germline V lookup: CDR1 LNHDA, CDR2 SQIVND (reference sequence). This CDR3 has 16 residues. As DNA, the CDR3 is TGTGCCAGTAGTATAGTGGGACAGGGAGCGATCTATGGCTACACCTTC. This sequence encodes CASSIVGQGAIYGYTF.

The chain combines TRBV6-5 with TRBJ2-7; 8 nucleotides line up with TRBD1. Trimming cost V 6 bases and J 1 base; bases outside gene matches: 8. This CDR3 spans 15 amino acids. The germline V gene has CDR1 MNHEY and CDR2 SVGAGI. CDR3 sequence: CASRDRGSASYEQYF. CDR3 bases: TGTGCCAGCAGAGACAGGGGCAGCGCATCCTACGAGCAGTACTTC.

This clone has only one observation. The V gene is TRBV3-1 (or the pseudogene TRBV3-2), the J gene TRBJ2-7; 8 bases map to TRBD2. Looked up from germline, CDR1 is LGHDT and CDR2 is YNNKEL (reference sequence). This CDR3 is 13 amino acids long. J was trimmed by 6 bases and V by 4 bases; bases with no gene match: 5. The CDR3 is CASSLGTSGEQYF. The CDR3 coding sequence is TGTGCCAGCAGCCTCGGGACTAGTGGCGAGCAGTACTTC.

The V gene is TRBV24-1, the J gene TRBJ2-2, with 13 bases identical to TRBD2. Germline loops: CDR1 KGHDR, CDR2 SFDVKD. J lost 6 bases, V lost 2 bases, and 2 bases had no gene match. The CDR3 is made up of 16 amino acids. The CDR3 is CATSDSGLAGAGELFF. In DNA form, the CDR3 reads TGTGCCACCAGTGATTCAGGACTAGCGGGAGCCGGGGAGCTGTTTTTT.

For the CDR3, the DNA is TGCGCCAGCAGCTGGGGACTAGCGGGAGGAGAGACCCAGTACTTC. This codes for CASSWGLAGGETQYF. The V gene is TRBV5-1, the J gene TRBJ2-5; 15 bases fit TRBD2. The CDR3 covers 15 residues. V shed 3 bases and J 4 bases; nucleotides not matched to a gene: 1. Germline lookup yields CDR1 SGHRS and CDR2 YFSETQ.

This chain links TRBV4-1 with TRBJ1-2; no clear D gene. The germline V and J ends were trimmed by 4 bases and 8 bases, with 20 bases remaining between them. From germline, CDR1 is MGHRA and CDR2 YSYEKL. The CDR3 is made up of 15 amino acids. In DNA, the CDR3 is TGCGCCAGCAGCCTGGTGGAGGGAGGAGCGGAGGGCTACACCTTC. Translation gives CASSLVEGGAEGYTF.

The rearrangement links TRBV4-2 to TRBJ1-2, with TRBD1 identical over 7 bases. This CDR3 spans 15 amino acids. The germline V gene has CDR1 LGHNA and CDR2 YNFKEQ. After removal of 7 bases from V and 6 bases from J, the junction contained 14 bases not matched to a gene. The CDR3 loop reads CASTWTGPTRDGYTF. The DNA of the CDR3 is TGTGCCAGCACCTGGACAGGTCCCACACGGGATGGCTACACCTTC.

The rearrangement links TRBV30 to TRBJ2-1, with 10 positions matching TRBD2. The germline CDR1 and CDR2 sequences are GTSNPN and SVGIG (reference sequence). The CDR3 runs to 16 residues. Germline trimming cut 0 bases from V and 4 bases from J; bases unmatched to any gene: 6. The CDR3 sequence: CAWSVWLAGEYNEQFF. CDR3 nucleotide sequence: TGTGCCTGGAGTGTCTGGCTAGCGGGAGAATACAATGAGCAGTTCTTC. Looking up the rest from reference TRBV30 and TRBJ2-1 gives the full variable domain: SQTIHQWPATLVQPVGSPLSLECTVEGTSNPNLYWYRQAAGRGLQLLFYSVGIGQISSEVPQNLSASRPQDRQFILSSKKLLLSDSGFYLCAWSVWLAGEYNEQFFGPGTRLTVL.

The chain combines TRBV10-3 with TRBJ1-2, with D tentatively TRBD1 (5 bases). Germline CDR1 and CDR2: ENHRY and SYGVKD. With 6 bases removed from V and 1 base from J, the gap between germline ends came to 12 bases. This CDR3 region has 14 residues. This CDR3 is CAISAQGLNYGYTF. The CDR3 coding sequence is TGTGCCATCAGCGCCCAGGGCCTTAACTATGGCTACACCTTC.

As regards this clone: At one of its ends the junction is not consistent with the germline gene, which may arise from a read error. The chain links TRBV7-7 to TRBJ2-7; 7 bases match TRBD1. The CDR3 consists of 14 residues. Germline V gene data show CDR1 as SSHAT and CDR2 as FNYEAQ (reference sequence). This chain's CDR3 is CASSLPDRAYEQYF. CDR3 DNA sequence: TGTGCTAGCAGCTTACCAGACAGGGCCTACGAGCAGTACTTC.

This chain uses TRBV5-6 with TRBJ1-1, with a weak D call TRBD1 (6 bases). V was shortened by 3 bases and J by 0 bases, with 9 bases between the two germline ends. The CDR3 spans 14 residues. Germline V gives CDR1 SGHDT, CDR2 YYEEEE. The CDR3 region has the DNA TGTGCCAGCAGCTATGGACAGATGAACACTGAAGCTTTCTTT. Translating gives CASSYGQMNTEAFF. Drawing the rest from reference TRBV5-6 and TRBJ1-1, the complete variable domain is DAGVTQSPTHLIKTRGQQVTLRCSPKSGHDTVSWYQQALGQGPQFIFQYYEEEERQRGNFPDRFSGHQFPNYSSELNVNALLLGDSALYLCASSYGQMNTEAFFGQGTRLTVV.

CDR3 nucleotides: TGCGCCAGCAGCCAACCCCGCGAGGGGGCAGGTTCACCCCTCCACTTT. Amino acid sequence: CASSQPREGAGSPLHF. The chain carries TRBV4-1 and TRBJ1-6, with 7 positions matching TRBD1. CDR3 size: 16 residues. V dropped 2 bases and J dropped 9; count of bases not matched to a gene: 10. Germline V gene data show CDR1 as MGHRA and CDR2 as YSYEKL.

This chain connects TRBV7-9 to TRBJ2-2; 9 nucleotides line up with TRBD2. V trimming: 5 bases; J trimming: 1 base; junction bases outside the gene matches: 8. Germline V CDR1 and CDR2: SEHNR, FQNEAQ (reference sequence). The CDR3 has 17 amino acids. The CDR3 protein is CASSPALTSGNTGELFF. In DNA form, the CDR3 reads TGTGCCAGCAGCCCCGCCTTGACTAGCGGGAACACCGGGGAGCTGTTTTTT.

This clone has only one observation. V is TRBV4-3 and J is TRBJ2-3; no reliable D call. With 1 base removed from V and 4 bases from J, the gap between germline ends came to 9 bases. The CDR3 extends over 14 amino acids. Germline loops: CDR1 LGHNA, CDR2 YSLEER. The CDR3: CASSQAERPDTQYF. The CDR3 DNA reads as TGCGCCAGCAGCCAAGCGGAGCGTCCAGATACGCAGTATTTT.

The V and J genes are TRBV6-5 and TRBJ1-2; 9 positions match TRBD1. The germline V gene encodes CDR1 MNHEY and CDR2 SVGAGI. This CDR3 region has 13 residues. V shed 8 bases, J shed 4 bases, and the junction held 5 bases outside the gene matches. DNA of the CDR3: TGTGCCAGCTATAGACAGGGGGGCTATGGCTACACCTTC. It translates to CASYRQGGYGYTF.